This T cell receptor (beta chain) comes out of a study of T cell responses to AZD1222 COVID-19 vaccine (dated by TCRdb to the early 2020s). At the level of the whole study: Because spike-specific TCR depth and breadth did not differ between the two schedules, AZD1222 recipients who got a second dose at roughly 4 weeks were pooled with those who got a second dose at roughly 12 weeks. TCR sequencing was performed for 233 trial participants, of whom about 200 were given two doses of AZD1222 and around 26 were given two doses of MenACWY control vaccine. Trial participants were enrolled by age into 18-55, 56-69 and 70-plus year subgroups, with roughly 160, 29 and 62 TCR-sequenced participants respectively.

The time point label here, explained by the study, means: baseline before first vaccination. The vaccinee samples were drawn from two UK trials, COV001 and COV002, one of which was a single-blind randomized controlled phase 2/3 trial testing AZD1222 (ChAdOx1 nCoV-19) in healthy adults. For TCRbeta chain sequencing, PBMC samples from trial participants were taken at day 0 and at day 28 after the second dose. Details on this clone: This clone's antigen is unknown. Qualities for individual bases were not recorded, and no much larger clone is one base off.

V was cut back by 5 bases and J by 0 bases, leaving a gap of 15 bases between them. CDR1 and CDR2, per the germline V gene, are SGHDT and YYEEEE. The CDR3 spans 15 residues, from the cysteine through the phenylalanine. The DNA shown is the 45-base CDR3, in frame from base 1. What the research found in general, with its limitations: Reportedly, close to half of the unique spike-specific TCRs recognized epitopes lying outside the regions that are mutated in the B.1.351 and B.1.1.7 variants. No day 14 peak-response samples were available, so repertoires were characterized only after the peak T cell response. Spike-specific TCR breadth and depth rose significantly after two AZD1222 doses compared with day 0 and with MenACWY recipients. Conclusions about previously exposed vaccinees were limited because only six or seven AZD1222 recipients were SARS-CoV-2 seropositive at baseline. The whole spike protein was spanned by vaccine-associated CD4 TCRs, and dominant responses were seen in regions 160-218 and 743-854. The 56-69-year group was small, and its depth increase did not reach significance, likely because of low power. Participants were mostly white British and included more females than males, and it was suggested by the authors that clonal diversity may have been underestimated.

The CDR3 regions of human TCRbeta chains were analyzed by immunosequencing. For the original study's pipeline: Repertoire TCRs were checked for matches against a reference library of SARS-CoV-2-specific TCRs that had been generated using the MIRA antigen-specificity platform. Breadth meant the fraction of unique TCRs that were SARS-CoV-2-associated, whereas depth meant the fraction of total T cells that were SARS-CoV-2-associated. Using the MIRA data, each spike-specific TCR was mapped to the spike region that the TCR reacts to and placed in a CD4 or CD8 class. Log10-transformed breadth and depth values were compared by one-way ANOVA with Sidak's multiple comparisons tests. Held by TCRdb, this immuneACCESS table contains in-frame sequences only and omits some clones. Under half of the omission traces to an unresolved V gene where checked; the cause of the rest is unknown. V, J and clone size derive from that table, while D and trimming were established from the DNA sequence. In this sample the table shows some 96,000 clones, over 75% of which occur a single time. The ten largest make up 2.5% to 3.5% of the sample.

The sequence joins TRBV5-6 to TRBJ2-7; the D gene is possibly TRBD1 or TRBD2, with 5 bases matching each. The sequencing used peripheral blood, collected on day 0 of AZD1222 vaccination. This clonotype was sampled from an adult in good health. DNA sequence: TGTGCCAGCAGTTTTTACTCCGGGGCCTCCTACGAGCAGTACTTC. This is translated as CASSFYSGASYEQYF.